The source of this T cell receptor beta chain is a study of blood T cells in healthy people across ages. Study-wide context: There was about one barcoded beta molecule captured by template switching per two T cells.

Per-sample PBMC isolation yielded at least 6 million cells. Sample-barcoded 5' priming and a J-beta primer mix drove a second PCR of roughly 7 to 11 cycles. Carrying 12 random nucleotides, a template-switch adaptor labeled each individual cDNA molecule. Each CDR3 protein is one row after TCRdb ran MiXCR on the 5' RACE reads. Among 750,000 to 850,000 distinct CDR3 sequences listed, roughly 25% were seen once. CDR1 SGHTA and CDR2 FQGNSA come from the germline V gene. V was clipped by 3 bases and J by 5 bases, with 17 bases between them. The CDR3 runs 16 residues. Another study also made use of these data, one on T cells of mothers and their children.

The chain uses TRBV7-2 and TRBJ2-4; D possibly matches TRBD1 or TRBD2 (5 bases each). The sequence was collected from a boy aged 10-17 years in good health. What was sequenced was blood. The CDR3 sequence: CASSLSGTLGQNIQYF. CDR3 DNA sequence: TGTGCCAGCAGCTTGTCCGGGACCCTGGGCCAAAACATTCAGTACTTC.